This T cell receptor beta chain was documented in a study of blood T cell repertoires in COVID-19. Profiling relied on immunoSEQ multiplex PCR, and the TCRdb table lists in-frame clones only, not all of them. The table shows about 170,000 clones, with 86% occurring only once. The CDR3 has 17 residues. The V end lost 5 bases, the J end lost 1 base, and 20 bases lay between the germline ends. CDR1 is SGHNT and CDR2 is YENEEA in the germline V gene. The genes are TRBV11-3 and TRBJ1-1, with TRBD1 as a possible D gene (6 bases). Material: peripheral blood. This TCR came from a woman in her sixties with COVID-19, enrolled during active disease. The CDR3 sequence is CASSQRGGTAGNTEAFF. The CDR3 region has the DNA TGTGCCAGCAGCCAAAGGGGGGGCACGGCGGGGAACACTGAAGCTTTCTTT.